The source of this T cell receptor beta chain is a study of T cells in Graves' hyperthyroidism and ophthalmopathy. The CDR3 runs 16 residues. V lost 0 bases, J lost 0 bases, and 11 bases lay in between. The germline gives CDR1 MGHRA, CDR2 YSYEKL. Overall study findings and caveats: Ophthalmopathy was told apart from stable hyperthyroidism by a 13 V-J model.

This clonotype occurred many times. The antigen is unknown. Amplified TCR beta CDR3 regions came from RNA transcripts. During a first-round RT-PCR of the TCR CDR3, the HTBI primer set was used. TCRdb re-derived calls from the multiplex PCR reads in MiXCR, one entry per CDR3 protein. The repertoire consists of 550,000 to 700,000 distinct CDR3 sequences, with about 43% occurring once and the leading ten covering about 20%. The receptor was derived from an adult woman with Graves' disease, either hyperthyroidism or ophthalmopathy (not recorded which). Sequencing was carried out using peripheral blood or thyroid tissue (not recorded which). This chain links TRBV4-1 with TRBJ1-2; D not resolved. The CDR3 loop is CASSQEGRGANYGYTF. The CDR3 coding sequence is TGCGCCAGCAGCCAAGAAGGCCGGGGAGCTAACTATGGCTACACCTTC.